This T cell receptor (beta chain) was recorded in a study of cytomegalovirus exposure and HLA in healthy donors. Notes on the study in general: One cluster of highly shared sequence variants probably arose as a sequencing artifact. Compared with the roughly 670-donor mean, an Asian-associated ancestry cluster reportedly had fewer N-insertions, according to a later analysis. Cytomegalovirus-associated status was assigned to more than 150 TCR beta chains. Follow-up analysis later connected one missense variant in DCLRE1C with trimming of TCR beta V- and J-genes.

Germline loops: CDR1 MGHRA, CDR2 YSYEKL. With V trimmed by 6 bases and J by 5 bases, 10 bases remained unmatched. The CDR3 is 15 amino acids. Both 60 Vbeta primers and 13 Jbeta primers went into the PCR. Generated by immunoSEQ multiplex PCR, the TCRdb table keeps only in-frame clones and is missing some. The table lists more than 85,000 clones, over 8% of them singletons. This clone was counted a few times. Its target is not known. The sequenced sample was PBMCs. The TCR was taken from a man aged 45 to 65 in good health and CMV-seropositive. The rearrangement joins TRBV4-1 to TRBJ2-1; 7 bases agree with TRBD2. The CDR3 reads CASSAGRLGHNEQFF. The CDR3 DNA sequence: TGCGCCAGCAGTGCCGGGAGGCTTGGCCACAATGAGCAGTTCTTC.